Sequencing of this T cell receptor (beta chain) was carried out in a study of blood T cells in healthy people across ages. Study results and caveats: Measured against age, TCR beta diversity per million T cells decreased in a roughly linear manner. It was held that diversity estimates obtained from one million T cells represented underestimates. The long-lived group displayed more naive CD4+ cells, plus higher diversity, than the aged donors did.

CDR1 MDHEN and CDR2 SYDVKM come from the germline V gene. Germline trimming cut 2 bases from V and 4 bases from J; bases unmatched to any gene: 4. The CDR3 length is 16 residues. Concerning this clonotype itself: The antigen remains undetermined.

Primed by a sample-barcoded 5' primer and a J-beta primer mix, a second PCR proceeded for about 6 to 12 cycles. Each cDNA molecule carried a tag from a template-switch adaptor that contained 12 random nucleotides. TCRdb re-called the 5' RACE reads through MiXCR, storing one row per CDR3 protein. The profile covers approximately 1.5 million distinct CDR3 sequences, with 30% to 40% appearing a single time and 11% taken by the ten largest. The receptor comes from a woman aged 25 to 39 in good health. The chain recombines TRBV28 with TRBJ1-6, with TRBD1 matching 8 bases. The specimen was blood. This CDR3 is CASSLGRQGYNSPLHF. Here the CDR3 DNA reads TGTGCCAGCAGTTTAGGGCGACAGGGGTATAATTCACCCCTCCACTTT.